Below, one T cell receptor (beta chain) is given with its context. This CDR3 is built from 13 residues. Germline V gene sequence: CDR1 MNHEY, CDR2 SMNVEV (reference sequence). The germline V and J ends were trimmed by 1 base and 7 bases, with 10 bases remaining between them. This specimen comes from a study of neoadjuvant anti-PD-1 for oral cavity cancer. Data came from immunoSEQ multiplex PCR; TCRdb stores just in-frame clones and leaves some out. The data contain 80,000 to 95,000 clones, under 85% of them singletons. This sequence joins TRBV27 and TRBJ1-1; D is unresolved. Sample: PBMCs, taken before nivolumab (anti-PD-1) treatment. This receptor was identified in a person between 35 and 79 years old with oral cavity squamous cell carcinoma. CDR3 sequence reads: CASSLYRRNEAFF. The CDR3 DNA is TGTGCCAGCAGTTTATATCGGAGAAATGAAGCTTTCTTT.